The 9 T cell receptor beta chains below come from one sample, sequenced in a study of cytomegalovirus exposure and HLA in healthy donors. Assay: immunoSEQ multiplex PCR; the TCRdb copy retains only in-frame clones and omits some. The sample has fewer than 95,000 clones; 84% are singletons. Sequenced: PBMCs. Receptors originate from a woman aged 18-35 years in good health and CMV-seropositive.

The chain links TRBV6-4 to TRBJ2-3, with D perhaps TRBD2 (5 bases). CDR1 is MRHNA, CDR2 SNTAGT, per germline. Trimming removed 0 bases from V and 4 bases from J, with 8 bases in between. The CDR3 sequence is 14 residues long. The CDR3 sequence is CASSDSRGADTQYF. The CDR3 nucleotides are TGTGCCAGCAGTGACTCTCGGGGAGCAGATACGCAGTATTTT.

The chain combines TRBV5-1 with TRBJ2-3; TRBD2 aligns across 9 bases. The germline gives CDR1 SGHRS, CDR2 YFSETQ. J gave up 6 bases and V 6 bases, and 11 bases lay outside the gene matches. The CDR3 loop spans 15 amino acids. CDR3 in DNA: TGCGCCAGCACATTGGGCGGGGGGGCCGGGGATACGCAGTATTTT. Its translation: CASTLGGGAGDTQYF.

The CDR3 DNA is TGTGCCAGCAGCGTAACTAGCGGGGGGGCGGCGGAGACCCAGTACTTC. Translated: CASSVTSGGAAETQYF. The gene calls are TRBV9 and TRBJ2-5; the match to TRBD2 covers 13 bases. V gave up 1 base and J gave up 5 bases; unmatched junction bases: 5. Looked up from germline, CDR1 is SGDLS and CDR2 is YYNGEE. The CDR3 covers 16 residues.

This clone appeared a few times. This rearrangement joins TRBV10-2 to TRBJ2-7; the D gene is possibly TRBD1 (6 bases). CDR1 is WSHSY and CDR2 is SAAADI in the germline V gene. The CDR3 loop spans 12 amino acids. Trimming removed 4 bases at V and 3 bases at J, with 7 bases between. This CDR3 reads CASSAGDYEQYF. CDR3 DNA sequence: TGCGCCAGCAGTGCAGGGGACTACGAGCAGTACTTC.

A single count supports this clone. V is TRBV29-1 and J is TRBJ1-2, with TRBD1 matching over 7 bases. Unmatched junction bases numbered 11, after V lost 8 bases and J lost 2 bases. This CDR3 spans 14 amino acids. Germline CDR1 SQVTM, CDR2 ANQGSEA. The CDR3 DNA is TGCAGCTCCCGACCAGACAGGGAGAACTATGGCTACACCTTC. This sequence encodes CSSRPDRENYGYTF.

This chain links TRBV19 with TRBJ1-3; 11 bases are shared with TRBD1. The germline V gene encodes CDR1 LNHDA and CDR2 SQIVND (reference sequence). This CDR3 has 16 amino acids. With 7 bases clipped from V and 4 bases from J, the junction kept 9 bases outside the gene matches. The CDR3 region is CASNAGTGGSGNTIYF. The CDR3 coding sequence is TGTGCCAGTAATGCCGGGACAGGGGGGTCCGGAAACACCATATATTTT.

The CDR3 spells CASGGEARNSPLHF. CDR3 DNA sequence: TGTGCCAGTGGGGGCGAGGCTCGCAATTCACCCCTCCACTTT. The chain is built from TRBV19 and TRBJ1-6; a possible D gene is TRBD1 (6 bases). CDR3 length: 14 residues. Per the germline V gene, CDR1 is LNHDA and CDR2 is SQIVND (reference sequence). V lost 8 bases and J 7 bases, leaving 15 bases between the germline ends. The full variable domain, with the rest looked up from reference TRBV19 and TRBJ1-6, is DGGITQSPKYLFRKEGQNVTLSCEQNLNHDAMYWYRQDPGQGLRLIYYSQIVNDFQKGDIAEGYSVSREKKESFPLTVTSAQKNPTAFYLCASGGEARNSPLHFGNGTRLTVT.

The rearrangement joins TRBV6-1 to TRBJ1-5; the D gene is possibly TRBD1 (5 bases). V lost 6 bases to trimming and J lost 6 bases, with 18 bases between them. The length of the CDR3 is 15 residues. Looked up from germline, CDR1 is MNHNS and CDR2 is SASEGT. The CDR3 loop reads CASRITGSSGQPQHF. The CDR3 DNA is TGTGCCAGCAGGATTACAGGCTCTAGTGGTCAGCCCCAGCATTTT.

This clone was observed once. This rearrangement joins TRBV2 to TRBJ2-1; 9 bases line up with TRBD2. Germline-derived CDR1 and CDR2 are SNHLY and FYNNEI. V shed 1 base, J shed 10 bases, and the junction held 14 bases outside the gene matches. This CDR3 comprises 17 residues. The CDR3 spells CASSEELAGHRRLEQFF. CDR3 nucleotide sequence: TGTGCCAGCAGTGAAGAACTAGCGGGCCACCGCCGCCTGGAGCAGTTCTTC.